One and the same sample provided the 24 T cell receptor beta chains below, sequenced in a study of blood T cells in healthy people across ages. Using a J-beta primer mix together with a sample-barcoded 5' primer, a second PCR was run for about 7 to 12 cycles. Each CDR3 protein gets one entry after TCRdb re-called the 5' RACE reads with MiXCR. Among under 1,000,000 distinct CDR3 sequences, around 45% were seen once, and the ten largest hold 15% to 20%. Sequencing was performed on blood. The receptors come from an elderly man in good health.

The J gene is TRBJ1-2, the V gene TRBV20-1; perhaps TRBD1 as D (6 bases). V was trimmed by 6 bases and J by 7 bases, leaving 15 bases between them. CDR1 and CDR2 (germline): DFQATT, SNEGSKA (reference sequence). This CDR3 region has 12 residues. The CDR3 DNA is TGCAGTGCCAATTCAGGGGCCCTTGGCTACACCTTC. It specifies CSANSGALGYTF.

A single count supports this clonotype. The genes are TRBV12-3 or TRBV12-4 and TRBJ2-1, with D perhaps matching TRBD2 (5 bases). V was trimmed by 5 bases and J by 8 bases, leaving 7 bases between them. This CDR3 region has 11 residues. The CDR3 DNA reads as TGTGCCAGCAGTAGGAGGTATGAGCAGTTCTTC. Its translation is CASSRRYEQFF.

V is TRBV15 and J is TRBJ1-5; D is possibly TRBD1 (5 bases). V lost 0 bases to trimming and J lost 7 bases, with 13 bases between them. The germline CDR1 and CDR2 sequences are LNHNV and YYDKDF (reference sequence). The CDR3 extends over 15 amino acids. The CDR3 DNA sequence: TGTGCCACCAGCAGAGATCTCAGGGAGGGCCAGCCCCAGCATTTT. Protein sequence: CATSRDLREGQPQHF.

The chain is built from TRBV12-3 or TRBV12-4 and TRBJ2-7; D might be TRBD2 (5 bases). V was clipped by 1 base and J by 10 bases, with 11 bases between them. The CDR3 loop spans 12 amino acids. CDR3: CASSLVPEGQYF. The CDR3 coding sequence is TGTGCCAGCAGTTTAGTCCCCGAGGGCCAGTACTTC.

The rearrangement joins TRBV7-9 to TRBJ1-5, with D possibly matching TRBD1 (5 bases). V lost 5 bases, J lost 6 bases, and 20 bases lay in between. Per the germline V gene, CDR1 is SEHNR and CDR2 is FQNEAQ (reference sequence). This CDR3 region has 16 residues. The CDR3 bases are TGTGCCAGCAGCCCATTAGGACAAGGGATCTCTCAGCCCCAGCATTTT. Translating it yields CASSPLGQGISQPQHF.

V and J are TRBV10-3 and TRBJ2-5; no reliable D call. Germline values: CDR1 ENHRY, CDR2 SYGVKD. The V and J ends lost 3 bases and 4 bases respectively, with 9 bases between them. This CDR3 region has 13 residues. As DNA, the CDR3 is TGTGCCATCAGTGAAGCTCCCGGAGAGACCCAGTACTTC. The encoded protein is CAISEAPGETQYF.

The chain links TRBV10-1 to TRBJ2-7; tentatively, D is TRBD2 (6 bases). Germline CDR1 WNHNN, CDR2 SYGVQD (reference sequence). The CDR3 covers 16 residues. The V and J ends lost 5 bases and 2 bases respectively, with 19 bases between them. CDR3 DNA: TGCGCCAGCAGTTCTGAGTACCCGGGAGAGCCCTACGAGCAGTACTTC. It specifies CASSSEYPGEPYEQYF.

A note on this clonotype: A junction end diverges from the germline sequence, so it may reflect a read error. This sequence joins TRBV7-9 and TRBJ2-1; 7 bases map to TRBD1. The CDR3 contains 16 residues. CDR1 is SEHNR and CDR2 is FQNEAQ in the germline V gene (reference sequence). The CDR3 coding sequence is TGTCCCAGCAGCTTAGCATTGGGACAGCCCTACAATGAGCAGTTCTTC. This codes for CPSSLALGQPYNEQFF.

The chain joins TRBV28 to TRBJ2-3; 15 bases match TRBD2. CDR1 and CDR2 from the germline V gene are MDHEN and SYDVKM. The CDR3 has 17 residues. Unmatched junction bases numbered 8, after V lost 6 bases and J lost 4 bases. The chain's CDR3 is CASSGLAGGRVADTQYF. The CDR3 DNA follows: TGTGCCAGCAGCGGACTAGCGGGAGGGCGGGTTGCAGATACGCAGTATTTT.

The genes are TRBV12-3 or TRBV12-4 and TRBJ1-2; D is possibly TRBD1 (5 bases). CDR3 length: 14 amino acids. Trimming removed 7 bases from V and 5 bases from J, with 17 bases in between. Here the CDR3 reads CASTQGSGPYGYTF. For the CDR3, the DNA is TGTGCCAGCACCCAGGGCTCAGGCCCGTATGGCTACACCTTC.

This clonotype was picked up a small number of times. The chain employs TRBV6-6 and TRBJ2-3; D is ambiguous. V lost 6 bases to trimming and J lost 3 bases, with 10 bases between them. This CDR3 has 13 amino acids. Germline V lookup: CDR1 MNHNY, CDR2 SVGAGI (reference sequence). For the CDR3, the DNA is TGTGCCAGCAGAAACAAGAGAACAGATACGCAGTATTTT. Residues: CASRNKRTDTQYF.

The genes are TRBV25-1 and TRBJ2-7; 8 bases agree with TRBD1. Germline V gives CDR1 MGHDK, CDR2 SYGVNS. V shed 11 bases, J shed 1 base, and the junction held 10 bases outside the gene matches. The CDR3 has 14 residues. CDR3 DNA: TGTGCCTCCACCGAACAGGGGGTTTCCTACGAGCAGTACTTC. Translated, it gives CASTEQGVSYEQYF.

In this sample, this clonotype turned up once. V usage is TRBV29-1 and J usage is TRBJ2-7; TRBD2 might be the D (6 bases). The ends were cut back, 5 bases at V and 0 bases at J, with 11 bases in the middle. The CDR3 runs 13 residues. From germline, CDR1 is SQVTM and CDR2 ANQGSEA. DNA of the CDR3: TGCAGCGTTAGACTAGTCAGCTCCTACGAGCAGTACTTC. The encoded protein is CSVRLVSSYEQYF.

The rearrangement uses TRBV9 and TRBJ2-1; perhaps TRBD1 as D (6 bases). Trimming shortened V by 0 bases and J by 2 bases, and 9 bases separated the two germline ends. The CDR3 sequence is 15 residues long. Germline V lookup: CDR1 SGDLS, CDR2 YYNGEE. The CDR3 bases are TGTGCCAGCAGCGTAGGGGACACCACCTACAATGAGCAGTTCTTC. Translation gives CASSVGDTTYNEQFF.

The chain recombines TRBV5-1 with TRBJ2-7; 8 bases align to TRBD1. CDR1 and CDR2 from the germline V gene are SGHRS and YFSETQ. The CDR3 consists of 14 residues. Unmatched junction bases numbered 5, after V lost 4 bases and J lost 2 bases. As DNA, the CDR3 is TGCGCCAGCAGCCCGGGACAGGAGCCCTACGAGCAGTACTTC. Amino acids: CASSPGQEPYEQYF.

The CDR3 sequence is CASSVSEPGGEQYF. In DNA form, the CDR3 reads TGTGCCAGCAGCGTAAGCGAACCTGGGGGGGAGCAGTACTTC. The chain links TRBV9 to TRBJ2-7; a weak D match, TRBD2 (6 bases). Germline values: CDR1 SGDLS, CDR2 YYNGEE. The CDR3 extends over 14 amino acids. The germline V and J ends were trimmed by 1 base and 7 bases, with 15 bases remaining between them.

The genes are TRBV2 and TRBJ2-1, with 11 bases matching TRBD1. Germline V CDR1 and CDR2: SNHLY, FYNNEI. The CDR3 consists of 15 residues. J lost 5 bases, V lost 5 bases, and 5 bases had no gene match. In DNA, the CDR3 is TGTGCCAGCAGTCCTGGACAGGGGGCGAACAATGAGCAGTTCTTC. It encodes CASSPGQGANNEQFF. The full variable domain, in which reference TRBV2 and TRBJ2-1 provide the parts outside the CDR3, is EPEVTQTPSHQVTQMGQEVILRCVPISNHLYFYWYRQILGQKVEFLVSFYNNEISEKSEIFDDQFSVERPDGSNFTLKIRSTKLEDSAMYFCASSPGQGANNEQFFGPGTRLTVL.

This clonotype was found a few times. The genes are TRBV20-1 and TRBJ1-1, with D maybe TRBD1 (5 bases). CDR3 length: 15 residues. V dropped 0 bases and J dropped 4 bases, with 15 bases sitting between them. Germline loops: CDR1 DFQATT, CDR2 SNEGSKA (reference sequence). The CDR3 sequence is CSARDQRGASTEAFF. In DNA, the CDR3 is TGCAGTGCTAGAGATCAAAGGGGAGCGAGCACTGAAGCTTTCTTT.

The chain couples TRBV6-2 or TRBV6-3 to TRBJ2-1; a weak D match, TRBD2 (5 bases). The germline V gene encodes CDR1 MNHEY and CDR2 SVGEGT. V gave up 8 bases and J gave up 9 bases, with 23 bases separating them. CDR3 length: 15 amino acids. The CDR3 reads CASVPHTPLGGEQFF. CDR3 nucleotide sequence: TGTGCCAGCGTTCCCCACACACCACTAGGAGGTGAGCAGTTCTTC.

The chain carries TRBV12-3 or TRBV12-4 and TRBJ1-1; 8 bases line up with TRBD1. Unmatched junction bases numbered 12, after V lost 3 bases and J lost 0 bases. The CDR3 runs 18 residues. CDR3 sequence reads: CASSFGQGAHFLNTEAFF. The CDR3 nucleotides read TGTGCCAGCAGTTTCGGGCAGGGGGCTCACTTCCTGAACACTGAAGCTTTCTTT.

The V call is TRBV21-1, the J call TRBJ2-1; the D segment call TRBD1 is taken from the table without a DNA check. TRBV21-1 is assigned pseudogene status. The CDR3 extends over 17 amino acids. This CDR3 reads CASSHGDRYCRVYEQFF. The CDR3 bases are TGTGCCAGCAGCCATGGGGACAGGTATTGCAGGGTCTACGAGCAGTTCTTC.

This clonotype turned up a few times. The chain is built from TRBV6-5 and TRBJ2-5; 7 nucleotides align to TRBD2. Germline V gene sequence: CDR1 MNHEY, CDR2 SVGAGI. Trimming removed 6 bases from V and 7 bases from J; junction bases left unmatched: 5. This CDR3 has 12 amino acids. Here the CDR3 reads CASSATGGTQYF. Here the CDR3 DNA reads TGTGCCAGCAGCGCAACGGGAGGGACCCAGTACTTC.

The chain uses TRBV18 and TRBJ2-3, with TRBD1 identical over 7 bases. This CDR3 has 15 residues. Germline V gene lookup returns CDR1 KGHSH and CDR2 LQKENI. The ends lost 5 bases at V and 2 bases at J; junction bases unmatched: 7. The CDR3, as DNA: TGTGCCAGCTCATCCCGACAGGGCAACACAGATACGCAGTATTTT. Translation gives CASSSRQGNTDTQYF. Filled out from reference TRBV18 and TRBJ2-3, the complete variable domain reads NAGVMQNPRHLVRRRGQEARLRCSPMKGHSHVYWYRQLPEEGLKFMVYLQKENIIDESGMPKERFSAEFPKEGPSILRIQQVVRGDSAAYFCASSSRQGNTDTQYFGPGTRLTVL.

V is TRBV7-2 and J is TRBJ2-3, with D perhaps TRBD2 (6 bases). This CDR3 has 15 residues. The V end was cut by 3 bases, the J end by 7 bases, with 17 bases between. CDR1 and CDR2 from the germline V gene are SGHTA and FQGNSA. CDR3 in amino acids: CASSFSGGVKYTQYF. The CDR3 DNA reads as TGTGCCAGCAGCTTCTCTGGCGGGGTAAAATATACGCAGTATTTT.